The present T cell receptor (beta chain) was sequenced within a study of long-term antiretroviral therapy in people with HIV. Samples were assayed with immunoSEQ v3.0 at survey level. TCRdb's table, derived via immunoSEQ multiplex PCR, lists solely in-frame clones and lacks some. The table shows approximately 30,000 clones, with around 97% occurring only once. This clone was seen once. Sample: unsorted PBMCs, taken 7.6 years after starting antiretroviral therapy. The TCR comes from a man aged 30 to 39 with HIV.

This CDR3 is CASSLGSRVNTEAFF. CDR3 nucleotide sequence: TGTGCCAGCAGCTTAGGGAGTCGGGTGAACACTGAAGCTTTCTTT. V gene TRBV7-2 combines with J gene TRBJ1-1; D uncertain. V was clipped by 1 base and J by 0 bases, with 9 bases between them. Germline V gives CDR1 SGHTA, CDR2 FQGNSA. The CDR3 sequence is 15 residues long.